This T cell receptor (beta chain) derives from a study of technical replicates of blood from several donors. TCRdb's table, derived via immunoSEQ multiplex PCR, lists solely in-frame clones and lacks some. The sample holds about 85,000 clones, just under 95% seen once. This CDR3 contains 15 residues. Looked up from germline, CDR1 is KGHSY and CDR2 is FQNENV. With 4 bases removed from V and 2 bases from J, the gap between germline ends came to 13 bases. The receptor was derived from a human donor in good health. The V gene is TRBV16, the J gene TRBJ2-3; possibly TRBD2 for D (6 bases). Sample: T cells isolated from PBMCs. The CDR3 sequence: CASSPAGRATDTQYF. The CDR3 DNA reads TGTGCCAGCAGCCCTGCGGGGCGTGCCACAGATACGCAGTATTTT.